One sample yielded the 17 T cell receptor beta chains listed below, sequenced in a study of metastatic and nonmetastatic thyroid tumors. With MiXCR, TCRdb reprocessed the PCR reads. The sample comprises around 12,000 clones, about 12% of which are singletons, and about 30% rests with the top ten. Thyroid surgery had not been preceded by any treatment in any patient. Material for sequencing was blood. Every receptor here comes from a female donor with papillary thyroid cancer or a benign thyroid nodule (not recorded which). Some clones in this sample may be carry-over from other donors' samples.

This clone has ten or more counts. The chain recombines TRBV5-1 with TRBJ2-2; no reliable D call. The germline V gene encodes CDR1 SGHRS and CDR2 YFSETQ. Trimming stripped 0 bases from V and 2 bases from J, with 5 bases between. There are 14 residues in the CDR3. In DNA, the CDR3 is TGCGCCAGCAGCTTGGAGTCAAACACCGGGGAGCTGTTTTTT. Its protein is CASSLESNTGELFF.

This clone is labeled as medium-sized (0.01 to 0.1%). The V call is TRBV6-1, the J call TRBJ1-2, with TRBD1 identical over 8 bases. Germline CDR1 reads MNHNS; CDR2 reads SASEGT. This CDR3 is 15 amino acids long. V trimming: 5 bases; J trimming: 2 bases; junction bases outside the gene matches: 7. The CDR3 nucleotides read TGTGCCAGCAGTTCCACAGGGGGACCAAACTATGGCTACACCTTC. Protein sequence: CASSSTGGPNYGYTF.

The sample holds many counts of this clone. This chain joins TRBV7-2 and TRBJ1-4, with TRBD1 matching 9 bases. V lost 2 bases and J lost 4; bases outside the gene matches: 2. CDR3 length equals 15 residues. Per germline, CDR1 SGHTA and CDR2 FQGNSA. The chain's CDR3 is CASSLNRGRNEKLFF. CDR3 nucleotides: TGTGCCAGCAGCTTAAACAGGGGGCGTAATGAAAAACTGTTTTTT.

By sample share, this clone is medium-sized. This chain uses TRBV28 with TRBJ2-1; D is undetermined. Per germline, CDR1 MDHEN and CDR2 SYDVKM. V was clipped by 5 bases and J by 0 bases, with 8 bases between them. The CDR3 is made up of 14 amino acids. The CDR3 protein is CASSPPLSYNEQFF. In DNA, the CDR3 is TGTGCCAGCAGTCCACCCCTCTCCTACAATGAGCAGTTCTTC.

This clone was seen at least ten times. This chain uses TRBV9 with TRBJ2-1; 10 positions agree with TRBD2. Trimming removed 0 bases from V and 4 bases from J; junction bases left unmatched: 7. Germline V CDR1 and CDR2: SGDLS, YYNGEE. The CDR3 totals 17 residues. CDR3 protein: CASSVARTSGGYNEQFF. The CDR3 DNA is TGTGCCAGCAGCGTAGCCCGGACTAGCGGAGGTTACAATGAGCAGTTCTTC.

There are many counts of this clone. The chain couples TRBV10-2 to TRBJ1-6; D is uncertain. This CDR3 has 14 residues. Deletions cut 2 bases from V and 10 bases from J, with 12 bases between. Germline values: CDR1 WSHSY, CDR2 SAAADI. CDR3 sequence: CASSEDGGRSPLHF. CDR3 nucleotides: TGCGCCAGCAGTGAGGACGGAGGGAGGTCACCCCTCCACTTT.

The V gene is TRBV5-1, the J gene TRBJ2-3; 8 bases fit TRBD1. The CDR3 extends over 16 amino acids. Germline V CDR1 and CDR2: SGHRS, YFSETQ. Germline trimming cut 0 bases from V and 3 bases from J; bases unmatched to any gene: 6. CDR3 amino acids: CASSLEQGARTDTQYF. The CDR3 DNA reads TGCGCCAGCAGCTTGGAGCAGGGGGCGCGGACAGATACGCAGTATTTT.

This clone was seen repeatedly, ten times or more. The chain links TRBV27 to TRBJ2-2; D is ambiguous. In germline, CDR1 is MNHEY, CDR2 SMNVEV (reference sequence). The CDR3 runs 11 residues. V was trimmed by 7 bases and J by 1 base, leaving 1 base between them. The CDR3 region has the DNA TGTGCCAGCATGAACACCGGGGAGCTGTTTTTT. It translates to CASMNTGELFF.

The table lists this clone with many counts. The J gene is TRBJ2-7, the V gene TRBV4-1; 11 bases align to TRBD2. The CDR3 covers 16 residues. Looked up from germline, CDR1 is MGHRA and CDR2 is YSYEKL. The ends lost 3 bases at V and 1 base at J; junction bases unmatched: 5. The CDR3 DNA is TGCGCCAGCAGCCACGGGACTAGCGGACTATCCTACGAGCAGTACTTC. Encoded protein: CASSHGTSGLSYEQYF.

The sample holds many counts of this clone. The gene calls are TRBV25-1 and TRBJ2-5; D not certain. Germline CDR1 reads MGHDK; CDR2 reads SYGVNS. The length of the CDR3 is 14 residues. With 1 base removed from V and 5 bases from J, the gap between germline ends came to 11 bases. The DNA for the CDR3 is TGTGCCAGCAGTGAATCCGTGGGTTACGAGACCCAGTACTTC. Amino acids: CASSESVGYETQYF.

This clone was counted at least ten times. The chain joins TRBV6-5 to TRBJ2-5; tentative D call: TRBD1 (6 bases). Trimming cost V 0 bases and J 5 bases, with 13 bases left between them. The CDR3 loop spans 15 amino acids. Germline CDR1 is MNHEY and CDR2 is SVGAGI. CDR3 sequence: CASSYSPGVLETQYF. CDR3 nucleotide sequence: TGTGCCAGCAGTTACTCGCCAGGGGTATTGGAGACCCAGTACTTC.

Remarks on this clone: A single base separates this from a much larger clone, so it may be a read error. The gene calls are TRBV20-1 and TRBJ2-4; D remains unclear. This CDR3 has 13 amino acids. The germline gives CDR1 DFQATT, CDR2 SNEGSKA (reference sequence). DNA for the CDR3: TGCATTGCTAAGGTTTGGGGTGGAAACATTCAGTACTTC. Translated, it gives CIAKVWGGNIQYF.

In this sample, this clone turned up many times. This chain links TRBV7-6 with TRBJ2-1; 8 bases match TRBD2. CDR1 and CDR2 from the germline V gene are SGHVS and FNYEAQ. The length of the CDR3 is 15 residues. V was pared by 3 bases and J by 6 bases, with 7 bases of the junction left unmatched. The CDR3 loop reads CASSFSGTSLNEQFF. As DNA, the CDR3 is TGTGCCAGCAGCTTTTCCGGGACTAGTCTCAATGAGCAGTTCTTC. Combining the CDR3 with reference TRBV7-6 and TRBJ2-1 gives the whole variable domain GAGVSQSPRYKVTKRGQDVALRCDPISGHVSLYWYRQALGQGPEFLTYFNYEAQQDKSGLPNDRFSAERPEGSISTLTIQRTEQRDSAMYRCASSFSGTSLNEQFFGPGTRLTVL.

This clone was counted ten times or more. The gene calls are TRBV5-1 and TRBJ2-5, with D tentatively TRBD1 (5 bases). Trimming took off 0 bases at V and 2 bases at J, with 8 bases between the two ends. The CDR3 totals 14 residues. The germline V gene has CDR1 SGHRS and CDR2 YFSETQ. CDR3 nucleotide sequence: TGCGCCAGCAGCTTGGAGGGGTTGCAAGAGACCCAGTACTTC. Encoded protein: CASSLEGLQETQYF.

The rearrangement joins TRBV7-9 to TRBJ1-1; tentative D call: TRBD1 (6 bases). V lost 4 bases, J lost 6 bases, and 15 bases lay in between. The CDR3 contains 14 residues. CDR1 is SEHNR, CDR2 FQNEAQ, per germline (reference sequence). The CDR3 DNA is TGTGCCAGCAGCTCACAGGGAGACGGCCCTGAAGCTTTCTTT. Amino acid sequence: CASSSQGDGPEAFF.

Points on this clone: A clone one base away is much larger, so this may be a read error. This chain's CDR3 is CASGQAHGYTF. The CDR3 nucleotides are TGTGCCAGCGGGCAGGCCCATGGCTACACCTTC. The genes are TRBV9 and TRBJ1-2, with D unclear. The V end was cut by 7 bases, the J end by 6 bases, with 10 bases between. The CDR3 covers 11 residues. Germline-derived CDR1 and CDR2 are SGDLS and YYNGEE.

Ten or more counts support this clone. Other nucleotide sequences from this sample produce the same CDR3. The chain joins TRBV12-3 or TRBV12-4 to TRBJ1-6; D ambiguous. V dropped 5 bases and J dropped 6 bases, with 8 bases sitting between them. This CDR3 comprises 13 residues. The DNA for the CDR3 is TGTGCCAGCAGTCCGCGGCCTAATTCACCCCTCCACTTT. Protein product: CASSPRPNSPLHF.